This record looks at one TCR beta chain sequence and its context. Its antigen is currently unknown. Libraries of TCR beta came from quantitative 5'-RACE with molecular barcodes. MiXCR, applied by TCRdb to the 5' RACE reads, yields one record per CDR3 protein. This table holds 90,000 to 120,000 distinct CDR3 sequences, 24% found once. Deletions cut 8 bases from V and 3 bases from J, with 16 bases between. This CDR3 contains 14 residues. Germline V gene lookup returns CDR1 MNHEY and CDR2 SMNVEV (reference sequence). These data come from a study of CD8 T cells in ankylosing spondylitis. Study-wide findings and caveats: One TCR beta motif, made up of several highly homologous variants, appeared characteristic of ankylosing spondylitis blood. A CD8+ phenotype characterized the disease-linked clones, which were relatively rare in peripheral blood. Within matched ankylosing spondylitis synovial fluid, disease-linked clones were reportedly significantly enriched.

The specimen was synovial fluid, either unsorted or a sorted T cell fraction (not recorded which). The chain recombines TRBV27 with TRBJ1-2, with D possibly TRBD1 on 5 matching bases. This sequence originates from a male donor with ankylosing spondylitis. The DNA for the CDR3 is TGTGCCAGCTCTAACCGGGGGTCCGACTATGGCTACACCTTC. Encoded protein: CASSNRGSDYGYTF.